The clone carrying this TCR beta chain was seen once. The record originates from a study of control samples from healthy donors and cancer patients. This CDR3 comprises 14 residues. Germline loops: CDR1 MNHEY, CDR2 SVGEGT. V was clipped by 2 bases and J by 8 bases; unmatched bases: 4. Here immunoSEQ multiplex PCR was the method, and the copy in TCRdb shows in-frame clones only, minus some. The sample contains about 97,000 clones, 80% to 90% of which appear only once. The chain employs TRBV6-2 or TRBV6-3 and TRBJ1-4, with 8 bases aligning to TRBD1. The receptor's source is a man under 40 in good health. Sequencing used blood. CDR3 nucleotide sequence: TGTGCCAGCAGTTACGGACAGGGAGGGGAAAAACTGTTTTTT. This translates into CASSYGQGGEKLFF.